The rows below give T cell receptor beta chains drawn from one sample of a study of T cell changes during pregnancy in multiple sclerosis. The protocol was immunoSEQ multiplex PCR, while the TCRdb copy is restricted to in-frame clones and leaves out a portion. The data contain tens of thousands of clones, under 95% of them singletons. Sequences were derived from CD4+ T cells from peripheral blood mononuclear cells, sampled in the second trimester of pregnancy. All receptors derive from a female donor with multiple sclerosis, enrolled in a pregnancy study. The CDR3 runs from the conserved cysteine through the conserved F or W. A D gene is named only where the DNA matches it firmly. Size values are once, few and many counts, or a class for expanded clones, and some rows have none.

TRBJ1-6 | - | - | TRBV6-1 | TGTGCCAGCAGTGAAGTTTCACAGGTTAATTCACCCCTCCACTTT | CASSEVSQVNSPLHF
TRBJ1-6 | - | - | TRBV6-1 | TGTGCCAGCAGCGCCGGATTGGGGACTGATTCACCCCTCCACTTT | CASSAGLGTDSPLHF
TRBJ1-2 | - | - | TRBV27 | TGTGCCAGCAGTTTTAACGGGGAATATGGCTACACCTTC | CASSFNGEYGYTF
TRBJ1-1 | - | - | TRBV2 | TGTGCCAGCAGTGAAGCGCCAGGGGAGTACACTGAAGCTTTCTTT | CASSEAPGEYTEAFF
TRBJ2-7 | - | - | TRBV9 | TGTGCCAGCAGCGTAGCTCCGTCCTCGGGGGACGAGCAGTACTTC | CASSVAPSSGDEQYF
TRBJ2-5 | - | TRBD1 | TRBV19 | TGTGCCAGTAGTATGGGACAGGGGCCGGGATTGGGGACCCAGTACTTC | CASSMGQGPGLGTQYF
TRBJ1-1 | - | TRBD1 | TRBV19 | TGTGCCAGCCTTCGACAGGGGCCCTTCGTCGACACTGAAGCTTTCTTT | CASLRQGPFVDTEAFF
TRBJ2-1 | - | - | TRBV19 | TGTGCCAGTAGCAGCAGACAGAAAAGCTCCTACAATGAGCAGTTCTTC | CASSSRQKSSYNEQFF
TRBJ1-1 | - | - | TRBV6-6 | TGTGCCAGCAGTTACTCTAGGGGGAACACTGAAGCTTTCTTT | CASSYSRGNTEAFF
TRBJ1-5 | - | TRBD1 | TRBV5-6 | TGTGCCAGCAGCTGGGGCGGGACAGGGCGAGTACAGCCCCAGCATTTT | CASSWGGTGRVQPQHF
TRBJ1-2 | few | - | TRBV5-1 | TGCGCCAGCAGCTTTTGGACAGATAGTGGCTACACCTTC | CASSFWTDSGYTF
TRBJ1-5 | - | TRBD1 | TRBV19 | TGTGCCAGTAGCACCACAGGGGGCGATCAGCCCCAGCATTTT | CASSTTGGDQPQHF
TRBJ2-7 | - | TRBD1 | TRBV6-1 | TGTGCCAGCAGTGGAAGGGGGTTGTCCGGAGACAGGGGGCTTAGCGAGCAGTACTTC | CASSGRGLSGDRGLSEQYF
TRBJ2-5 | - | TRBD2 | TRBV4-1 | TGCGCCAGCAGCCAGGGGGCCGGGACTAGCGGGGAGACCCAGTACTTC | CASSQGAGTSGETQYF
TRBJ1-6 | few | - | TRBV19 | TGTGCCAGTAGTATCGGCCGGGTAAGGAATTCACCCCTCCACTTT | CASSIGRVRNSPLHF
TRBJ2-1 | once | - | TRBV2 | TGTGCCAGCAGTGAGGCGGGGTTAGGCAATGAGCAGTTCTTC | CASSEAGLGNEQFF
TRBJ1-4 | - | - | TRBV5-1 | TGCGCCAGCAGCTTGAGAGGGGAGGCTAATGAAAAACTGTTTTTT | CASSLRGEANEKLFF
TRBJ1-4 | - | TRBD1 | TRBV4-1 | TGCGCCAGCAGCCAAGAGGCGTCCGGGACAGCGAATGAAAAACTGTTTTTT | CASSQEASGTANEKLFF
TRBJ1-1 | once | - | TRBV28 | TGTGCCAGCAGTTTGAATCGGGGTGAAGCTTTCTTT | CASSLNRGEAFF
TRBJ1-2 | - | TRBD1 | TRBV4-1 | TGCGCCAGCAGCCACGGAACTCCCACGGGACAGGGGACCTATGGCTACACCTTC | CASSHGTPTGQGTYGYTF
TRBJ2-7 | - | TRBD1 | TRBV28 | TGTGCCAGCAGTAGGGACAGGGAACACTACGAGCAGTACTTC | CASSRDREHYEQYF
TRBJ2-5 | - | TRBD1 | TRBV5-8 | TGTGCCAGCAGCCAAACTACAGGGGGGGAGACCCAGTACTTC | CASSQTTGGETQYF
TRBJ2-2 | - | TRBD2 | TRBV11-3 | TGTGCCAGCAGCTCTACAAGCGGGGCAACCGGGGAGCTGTTTTTT | CASSSTSGATGELFF
TRBJ1-2 | - | TRBD1 | TRBV10-3 | TGTGCCATCAGTGAGGCGGGACAGGGGAGCTATGGCTACACCTTC | CAISEAGQGSYGYTF
TRBJ2-7 | - | - | TRBV11-2 | TGTGCCAGCAGCTTAGATAGGGGTGGGGAGCAGTACTTC | CASSLDRGGEQYF
TRBJ2-1 | - | TRBD1 | TRBV10-3 | TGTGCCATCAAAGGGGGCCGATCCAATGAGCAGTTCTTC | CAIKGGRSNEQFF
TRBJ1-1 | - | - | TRBV5-6 | TGTGCCAGCAGCTTGTTCGGCCGCCTCGGAGGTGCTGAAGCTTTCTTT | CASSLFGRLGGAEAFF
TRBJ2-7 | - | TRBD2 | TRBV28 | TGTGCCAGCAGTATGACTAGCGGGAGTCTATTC | CASSMTSGSLF
TRBJ2-5 | - | TRBD2 | TRBV9 | TGTGCCAGCAGCGTAGGACTAGCGGGGGGGCCGGAGGAGACCCAGTACTTC | CASSVGLAGGPEETQYF
TRBJ1-5 | - | - | TRBV5-1 | TGCGCCAGCAGCTTGGACGGGTTCAATCAGCCCCAGCATTTT | CASSLDGFNQPQHF
TRBJ1-1 | - | - | TRBV2 | TGTGCCAGCACGTTTGATGAGGCGCGGGGCACTGAAGCTTTCTTT | CASTFDEARGTEAFF
TRBJ1-5 | - | TRBD1 | TRBV19 | TGTGCCAGTAGTATGGGATACAGGGGGAAGATCAATCAGCCCCAGCATTTT | CASSMGYRGKINQPQHF
TRBJ1-1 | - | - | TRBV5-1 | TGCGCCAGCAGCCTCCCCGAGGGTGAAGCTTTCTTT | CASSLPEGEAFF
TRBJ2-1 | - | - | TRBV4-2 | TGTGCCAGCAGCCAAGGGGGAGGCAAGAGCTCCTACAATGAGCAGTTCTTC | CASSQGGGKSSYNEQFF
TRBJ2-5 | - | - | TRBV18 | TGTGCCAGCTCGCCTGGACAGCAAGAGACCCAGTACTTC | CASSPGQQETQYF
TRBJ1-3 | - | - | TRBV6-1 | TGTGCCAGCAGGAACAGTATCTCTGGAAACACCATATATTTT | CASRNSISGNTIYF
TRBJ1-5 | - | TRBD1 | TRBV29-1 | TGCAGCGTGGGGGGACAGGGAAGCAATCAGCCCCAGCATTTT | CSVGGQGSNQPQHF
TRBJ1-6 | - | - | TRBV5-1 | TGCGCCAGCAGCTTGGCCACAGGGCTTAATTCACCCCTCCACTTT | CASSLATGLNSPLHF
TRBJ2-5 | - | - | TRBV2 | TGTGCCAGCAGCCCCAGGGGAGAAGAGACCCAGTACTTC | CASSPRGEETQYF
TRBJ2-7 | - | - | TRBV28 | TGTGCCAGCAGAACAGGGCGGTTCGAGCAGTACTTC | CASRTGRFEQYF
TRBJ2-1 | - | TRBD1 | TRBV7-3 | TGTGCCAGCAGCTCCCCGGACAGGGGAGACAATGAGCAGTTCTTC | CASSSPDRGDNEQFF